This T cell receptor beta chain is drawn from a study of shared clonotypes between healthy human individuals (TCRdb year 2020). Background for the entire study: Two women and a few men aged 18 to 49 years were included in the cohort. For each donor, three plates each were used for CD4 naive and CD4 memory, two plates were used for CD8 naive, and one plate was used for CD8 memory. The study deeply sequenced blood TCR repertoires of about 5 healthy adults to estimate repertoire size and the extent of clonotype sharing between individuals. To increase sequencing depth and limit assay-specific biases, different laboratories used diverse techniques to prepare libraries and sequence TCR repertoires. Leukapheresis yielded between about 0.9 and 10 billion PBMCs per donor. Overall results and qualifications from the work: Pairwise subsampling indicated that sequencing depth was expected to affect the degree of clonotype sharing among donors. Larger estimated clonotype richness was generally found for naive subsets than for memory subsets. Sampling was restricted to blood, and TCR repertoires in tissues likely differ from the TCR repertoires found in blood. Clonotypes shared by all four sorted-subset donors showed higher generation probabilities than non-shared clonotypes. About 5% of naive CD4, roughly 3.6% of naive CD8, 2.3% of memory CD4, and 0.4% of memory CD8 clonotypes were shared across a few donors. Incomplete sequencing was indicated by rarefaction of sorted-subset datasets, despite the large sequencing depth. Because the study included a small number of donors, the genetic and exposure-history diversity represented was limited.

The CDR3 measures 16 amino acids from cysteine to phenylalanine. Of the read, only the CDR3 DNA is kept; its 48 bases are in frame from base 1. V sheds 0 bases and J sheds 9 bases, leaving 19 bases between their ends. As concerns this clone: The target of this receptor is not known. It has no much larger one-base neighbor in the sample; base qualities were not kept.

CD8 naive samples were obtained by positive selection for CCR7 among CD45RO-negative cells, yielding a CD45RA+CCR7+ population from which TemRA cells were excluded. The donors were healthy, HIV-negative adults who had no recently reported acute infections or vaccinations. All donors were Caucasian adults living in Nashville, Tennessee, USA. Blood was collected by leukapheresis, and PBMCs were isolated by Ficoll-Histopaque density gradient centrifugation and then cryopreserved in liquid nitrogen vapor phase. Analytical flow cytometry was used to check the purity and quantity of every magnetically sorted T cell population. Each sorted fraction had its genomic DNA isolated and then quantified by UV absorbance on a Nanodrop 2000c. Using the deep immunoSEQ assay, TCR CDR3 regions were amplified from genomic DNA by multiplex PCR. Extracted genomic DNA from each cell subset was distributed evenly across all wells of several immunoSEQ 96-well plates, and each plate was treated as a replicate. For sorted subsets, 200 to 250 ng genomic DNA, equal to 30,000 or so T cell genomes, was loaded into each replicate PCR. The purified libraries were quantified using a Qubit 3.0 fluorometer, sized with a Bioanalyzer 2100, and then quantified again using the KAPA Library Quantification kit. Each immunoSEQ 96-well plate was sequenced on its own single-read 150-cycle Illumina NextSeq 550 flow cell. On the authors' methods: The immunoSEQ output contained only junctional sequences without quality scores, so filtering could not match that applied to full-length reads. To assign V/J genes and CDR3, sequences were annotated against IMGT germline references using PyIR, a Python wrapper for IgBLAST v1.9. Reads were filtered out if the reads had weak V/J assignments (E-value above 1e-6), no CDR3, stop codons, out-of-frame junctions, or ambiguous translated residues. V3J clonotypes were defined as sequences sharing an identical inferred V gene, J gene, and CDR3 amino acid sequence. The percentage overlap between two repertoires was calculated by dividing the number of shared unique clonotypes by the size of the smaller repertoire. RTK rarefaction, the Chao1 estimator, and Recon v2.1 estimates of unobserved clonotypes were used to assess repertoire richness. Generation probabilities for all TCRbeta clonotypes obtained by the gDNA method from a handful of donors were computed using OLGA. TCRdb took this table from immuneACCESS and kept in-frame rearrangements with V and J called. Such tables lack part of the clones; where checked against another copy, unresolved V genes explain under half of the gap, and the rest is unexplained. V, J and clone size derive from that table, while D and trimming were established from the DNA sequence. This sample lists more than 550,000 clones; 92% were detected once. The ten biggest clones cover approximately 24% of the sample.

This chain joins TRBV23-1 to TRBJ2-3, with TRBD1 as a weak D call on 5 bases. TRBV23-1 is marked as an open reading frame, function uncertain. The sequence came from a man aged 25 to 40 in good health. The sample taken for sequencing was naive CD8+ T cells sorted from blood. According to the study, the label for this sample's cell subset or site signals: CD45RA+CCR7+. The base sequence is TGCGCCAGCAGTCAATCTAAGGTACTCTCTAAGGGGACGCAGTATTTT. This codes for CASSQSKVLSKGTQYF.